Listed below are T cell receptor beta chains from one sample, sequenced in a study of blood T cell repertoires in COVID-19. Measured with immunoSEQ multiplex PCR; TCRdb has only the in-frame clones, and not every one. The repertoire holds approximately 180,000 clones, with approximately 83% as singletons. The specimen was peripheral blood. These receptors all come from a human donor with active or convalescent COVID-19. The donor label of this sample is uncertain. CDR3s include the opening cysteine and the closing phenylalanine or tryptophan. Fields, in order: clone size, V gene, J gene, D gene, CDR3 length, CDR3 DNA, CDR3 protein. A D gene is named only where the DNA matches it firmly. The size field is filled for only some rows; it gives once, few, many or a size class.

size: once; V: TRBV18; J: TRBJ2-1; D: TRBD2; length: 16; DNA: TGTGCCAGCTCACCAATAGGGACTAGCGCCGCCAATGAGCAGTTCTTC; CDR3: CASSPIGTSAANEQFF
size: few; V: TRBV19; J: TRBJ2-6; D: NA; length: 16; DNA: TGTGCCAGTAGTATCGAGCAGGGCTCTGGGGCCAACGTCCTGACTTTC; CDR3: CASSIEQGSGANVLTF
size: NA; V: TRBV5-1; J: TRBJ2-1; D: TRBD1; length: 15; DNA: TGCGCCAGCAGCTTAAATGGACAGGATATCCATGAGCAGTTCTTC; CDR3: CASSLNGQDIHEQFF
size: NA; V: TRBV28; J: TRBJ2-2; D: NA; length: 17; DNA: TGTGCCAGCACTCGGCGTGTGTGGGGGAGGTCCACCGGGGAGCTGTTTTTT; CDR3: CASTRRVWGRSTGELFF
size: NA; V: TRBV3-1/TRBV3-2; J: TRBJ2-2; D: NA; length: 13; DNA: TGTGCCAGCGTCAGTATGGCTCGCGGGGAGCTGTTTTTT; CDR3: CASVSMARGELFF
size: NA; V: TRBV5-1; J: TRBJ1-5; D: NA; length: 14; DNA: TGCGCCAGCAGCTATACAGGGTTGAATCAGCCCCAGCATTTT; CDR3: CASSYTGLNQPQHF
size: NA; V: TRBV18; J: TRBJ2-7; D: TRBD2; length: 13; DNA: TGTGCCAGCTCAGCGGCGGGGGAGGGCGAGCAGTACTTC; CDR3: CASSAAGEGEQYF
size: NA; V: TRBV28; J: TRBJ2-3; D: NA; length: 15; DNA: TGTGCCAGCAGAAACCTCGGACAGCCCACAGATACGCAGTATTTT; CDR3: CASRNLGQPTDTQYF
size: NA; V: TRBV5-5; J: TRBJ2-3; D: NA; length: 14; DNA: TGTGCCAGCAGCTTCCTAGCCAATACAGATACGCAGTATTTT; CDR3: CASSFLANTDTQYF
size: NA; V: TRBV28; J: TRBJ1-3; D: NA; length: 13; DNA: TGTGCCAGCAGTAGTCCGAGGGGAAACACCATATATTTT; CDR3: CASSSPRGNTIYF
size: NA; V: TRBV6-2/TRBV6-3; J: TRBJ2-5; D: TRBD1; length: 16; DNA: TGTGCCAGCAGTTCCCTTTTAGACAGGGGAGGAGAGACCCAGTACTTC; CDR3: CASSSLLDRGGETQYF
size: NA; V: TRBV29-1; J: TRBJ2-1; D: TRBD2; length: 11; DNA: TGCAGCGTTGATAGGGGAGGGGAGCAGTTCTTC; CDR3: CSVDRGGEQFF
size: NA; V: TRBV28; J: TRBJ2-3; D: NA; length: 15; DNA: TGTGCCAGCAGTTTATACCAGGGGAGGGCAGATACGCAGTATTTT; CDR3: CASSLYQGRADTQYF
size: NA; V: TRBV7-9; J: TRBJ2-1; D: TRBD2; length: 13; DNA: TGTGCCAGCAGCCTAGAAGGCGGGAGGGCCCAGTTCTTC; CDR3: CASSLEGGRAQFF
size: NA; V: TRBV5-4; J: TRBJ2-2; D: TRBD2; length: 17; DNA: TGTGCCAGCAGCTTGGGCTGGACTAGCGGGAACACCGGGGAGCTGTTTTTT; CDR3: CASSLGWTSGNTGELFF
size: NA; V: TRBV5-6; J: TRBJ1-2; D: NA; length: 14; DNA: TGTGCCAGCAGCTTGGAACTTATTCCCTATGGCTACACCTTC; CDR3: CASSLELIPYGYTF
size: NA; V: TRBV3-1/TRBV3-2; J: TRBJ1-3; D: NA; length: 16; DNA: TGTGCCAGCAGCCGGGGCGGGGGTAAGGCTGGAAACACCATATATTTT; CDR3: CASSRGGGKAGNTIYF
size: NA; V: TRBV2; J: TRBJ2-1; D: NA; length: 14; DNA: TGTGCCAGCAGTGTAAGTCGGGCCTACAATGAGCAGTTCTTC; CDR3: CASSVSRAYNEQFF
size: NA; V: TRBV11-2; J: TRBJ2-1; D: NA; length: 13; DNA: TGTGCCAGCAGTCCCAGCTCCTACAATGAGCAGTTCTTC; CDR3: CASSPSSYNEQFF
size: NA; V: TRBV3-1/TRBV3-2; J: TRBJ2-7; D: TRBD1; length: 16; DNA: TGTGCCAGCAGCCGTCCGGGACAGGTGGGAGTCTACGAGCAGTACTTC; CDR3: CASSRPGQVGVYEQYF
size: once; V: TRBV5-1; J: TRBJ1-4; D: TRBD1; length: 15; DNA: TGCGCCAGCAATACACAGGGGGCAACTGGTGAAAAACTGTTTTTT; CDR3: CASNTQGATGEKLFF
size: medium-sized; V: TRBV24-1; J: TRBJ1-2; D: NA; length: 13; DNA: TGTGCCACCAGTGATTTGGCGGCCTATGGCTACACCTTC; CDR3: CATSDLAAYGYTF
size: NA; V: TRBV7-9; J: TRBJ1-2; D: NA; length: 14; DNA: TGTGCCAGCAGCTTACGTCCAGCTAACTATGGCTACACCTTC; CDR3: CASSLRPANYGYTF
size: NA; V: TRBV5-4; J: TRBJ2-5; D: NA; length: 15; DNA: TGTGCCAGCAGCTTGTCCTCTCAGGGAAAGGAGACCCAGTACTTC; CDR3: CASSLSSQGKETQYF
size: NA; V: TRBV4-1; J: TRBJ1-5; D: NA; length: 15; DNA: TGCGCCAGCAGCCAAGATTGGACACCCAATCAGCCCCAGCATTTT; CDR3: CASSQDWTPNQPQHF
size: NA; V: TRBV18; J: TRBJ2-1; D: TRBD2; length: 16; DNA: TGTGCCAGCTCATCCAAAGCGGGGGGGTCGGTAAATGAGCAGTTCTTC; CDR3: CASSSKAGGSVNEQFF
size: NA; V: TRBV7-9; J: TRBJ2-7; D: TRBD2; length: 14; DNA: TGTGCCAGCAGCCGGACTAGCGGGAGAGACGAGCAGTACTTC; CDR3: CASSRTSGRDEQYF
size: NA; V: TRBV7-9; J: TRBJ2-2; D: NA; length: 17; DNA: TGTGCCAGCAGCTTAGCGGGCCCCGGTTGGGACACCGGGGAGCTGTTTTTT; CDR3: CASSLAGPGWDTGELFF
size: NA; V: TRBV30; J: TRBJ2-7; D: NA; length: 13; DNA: TGTGCCTGGACCTCCGGGGGCTCCTACGAGCAGTACTTC; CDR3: CAWTSGGSYEQYF
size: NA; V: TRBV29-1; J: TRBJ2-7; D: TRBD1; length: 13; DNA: TGCAGCGTTGAAGGACTCGGACAGGACGAGCAGTACTTC; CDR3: CSVEGLGQDEQYF
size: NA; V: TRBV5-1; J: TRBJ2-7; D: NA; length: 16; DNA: TGCGCCAGCAGCTTGGGCGGGGGCGCGAGCTCCTACGAGCAGTACTTC; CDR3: CASSLGGGASSYEQYF
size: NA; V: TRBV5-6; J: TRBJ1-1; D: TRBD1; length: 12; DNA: TGTGCCAGCAGCTCGGGGGACAGGCAAGCTTTCTTT; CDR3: CASSSGDRQAFF
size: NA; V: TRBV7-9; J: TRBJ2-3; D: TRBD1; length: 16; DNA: TGTGCCAGCAGCTTCGGACAGGGAGTGGGCACAGATACGCAGTATTTT; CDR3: CASSFGQGVGTDTQYF
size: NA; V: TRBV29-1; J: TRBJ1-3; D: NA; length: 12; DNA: TGCAGCGCCAATGGACAGGGAAACACCATATATTTT; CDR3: CSANGQGNTIYF
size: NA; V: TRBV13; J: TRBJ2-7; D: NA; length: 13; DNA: TGTGCCAGCAGCTTAGGTAATTCCTACGAGCAGTACTTC; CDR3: CASSLGNSYEQYF
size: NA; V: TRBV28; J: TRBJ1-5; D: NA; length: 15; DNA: TGTGCCAGCAGTTTGGAGTTGGGACTTCATCAGCCCCAGCATTTT; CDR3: CASSLELGLHQPQHF
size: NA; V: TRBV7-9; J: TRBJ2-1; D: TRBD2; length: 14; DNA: TGTGCCAGCAGTCGCGGGAGAATGAACAATGAGCAGTTCTTC; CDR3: CASSRGRMNNEQFF
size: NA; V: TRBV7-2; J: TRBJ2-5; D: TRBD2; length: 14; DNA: TGTGCCAGCAGCCTAGCGGGGGGGAGGGAGACCCAGTACTTC; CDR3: CASSLAGGRETQYF
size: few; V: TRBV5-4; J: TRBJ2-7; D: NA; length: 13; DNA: TGTGCCAGCAGCATGGATCTCTCCTACGAGCAGTACTTC; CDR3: CASSMDLSYEQYF
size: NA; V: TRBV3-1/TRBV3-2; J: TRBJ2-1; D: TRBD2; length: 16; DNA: TGTGCCAGCAGCCTATCCAGGACTAGCTATATTAATGAGCAGTTCTTC; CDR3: CASSLSRTSYINEQFF
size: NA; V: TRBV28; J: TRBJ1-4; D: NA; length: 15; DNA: TGTGCCAGCAGTTTGCAGGGGTTAGGGAATGAAAAACTGTTTTTT; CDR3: CASSLQGLGNEKLFF
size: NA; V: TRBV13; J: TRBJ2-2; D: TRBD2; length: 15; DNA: TGTGCCAGCAGCTTGGGACTAGCGGGATCCGGGGAGCTGTTTTTT; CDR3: CASSLGLAGSGELFF